There are a few counts of the clone carrying this T cell receptor (beta chain). Treatment meaning: oral pan-JAK inhibitor, 5-10 mg twice daily. Following RNA extraction, reverse transcription yielded cDNA that acted as the sequencing template. The table came from immunoSEQ multiplex PCR; TCRdb's copy has only in-frame clones and leaves some out. The sample consists of 150,000 to 200,000 clones, about three fifths of them appearing once. CDR1 is LGHNA and CDR2 is YNFKEQ in the germline V gene. V trimming: 0 bases; J trimming: 4 bases; junction bases outside the gene matches: 10. The length of the CDR3 is 18 residues. This entry belongs to a study of CD8+ T cells in alopecia areata. Study-wide background: Once tofacitinib had been taken for 6 to 18 months, 6 months off drug followed.

Specimen: CD4+ T cells sorted from blood, collected at approximately week 60, from a patient treated with tofacitinib. This rearrangement joins TRBV4-2 to TRBJ2-3; 10 bases align to TRBD2. This receptor was obtained from a human donor with alopecia areata. In nucleotides, the CDR3 is TGTGCCAGCAGCCAAGATCCGAGCGGGGGGGCCGTTTCAGATACGCAGTATTTT. Encoded protein: CASSQDPSGGAVSDTQYF.